The entry below gives a single TCR beta chain sequence along with its context. This entry is derived from a study of blood T cell repertoires in COVID-19. At the level of the study: Donors in the United States, Italy and Spain gave samples during acute or convalescent COVID-19. PBMCs, B-cell-depleted T cells, or T cells were the source of the cDNA or gDNA that made up the material.

Source study methods: Using reference gene primer amplification, nucleated cell counts were estimated. Clones were sequenced by immunoSEQ multiplex PCR, and TCRdb holds only the in-frame ones, with some missing. Clone size and the V and J calls come from that table; the DNA yielded D and trimming. The sample lists around 220,000 clones, approximately 80% occurring once. The source material was peripheral blood. The receptor comes from a woman aged 80 or over with active or convalescent COVID-19.

The CDR3 region is CASSSWDRGLVAEAFF. As DNA, the CDR3 is TGTGCCAGCAGCTCTTGGGACAGGGGGCTGGTGGCTGAAGCTTTCTTT. This sequence joins TRBV5-5 and TRBJ1-1; 12 nucleotides agree with TRBD1. V lost 3 bases, J lost 6 bases, and 9 bases stayed unmatched. The CDR3 spans 16 residues. Per germline, CDR1 SGHKS and CDR2 YYEKEE (reference sequence). Complete variable domain (other parts from reference TRBV5-5 and TRBJ1-1): DAGVTQSPTHLIKTRGQQVTLRCSPISGHKSVSWYQQVLGQGPQFIFQYYEKEERGRGNFPDRFSARQFPNYSSELNVNALLLGDSALYLCASSSWDRGLVAEAFFGQGTRLTVV.